This T cell receptor beta chain came from a study of CD8+ T cells in alopecia areata. Study-wide findings and caveats: Patients showed less clear TCR sequence sharing than mice, possibly partly because of HLA diversity. In scalp samples, resident alphabeta T cells of normal skin are also sequenced.

Reverse transcribed after extraction, RNA yielded cDNA as the sequencing template. The repertoire was sequenced with immunoSEQ multiplex PCR; TCRdb's copy has only in-frame clones and lacks some. The sample has some 180,000 clones; approximately 53% are singletons. As to this clone: No antigen is known for it.

CDR1 is MNHEY and CDR2 is SVGAGI in the germline V gene. This CDR3 has 14 amino acids. J gave up 2 bases and V 5 bases, and 2 bases lay outside the gene matches. The treatment here: oral pan-JAK inhibitor, 5-10 mg twice daily. The chain has TRBV6-5 and TRBJ2-7; 11 bases are shared with TRBD1. Here the sequenced sample was CD8+ T cells sorted from blood, taken at week 24, from a patient treated with tofacitinib. This sequence originates from a human donor with alopecia areata. The CDR3 DNA sequence: TGTGCCAGCAGTGCGGGACAGGGGGCCTACGAGCAGTACTTC. This translates into CASSAGQGAYEQYF.